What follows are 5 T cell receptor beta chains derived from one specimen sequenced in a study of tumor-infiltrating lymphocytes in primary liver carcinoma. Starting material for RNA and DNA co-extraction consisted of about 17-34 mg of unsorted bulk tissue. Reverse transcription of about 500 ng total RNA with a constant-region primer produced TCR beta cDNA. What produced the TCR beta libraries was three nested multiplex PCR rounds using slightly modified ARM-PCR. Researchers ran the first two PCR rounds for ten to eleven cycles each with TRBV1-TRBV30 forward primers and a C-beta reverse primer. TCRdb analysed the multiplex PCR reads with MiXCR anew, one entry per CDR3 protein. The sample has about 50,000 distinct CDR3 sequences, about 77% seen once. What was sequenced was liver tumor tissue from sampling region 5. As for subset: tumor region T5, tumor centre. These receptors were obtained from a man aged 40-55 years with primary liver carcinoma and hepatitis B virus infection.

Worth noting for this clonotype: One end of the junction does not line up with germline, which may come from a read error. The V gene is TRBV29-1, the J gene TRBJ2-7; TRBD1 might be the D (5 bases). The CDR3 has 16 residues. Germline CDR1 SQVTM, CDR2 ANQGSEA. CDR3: CSAMTSGAVTPYEQYF. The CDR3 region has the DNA TGCAGCGCCATGACATCTGGGGCCGTCACTCCCTATGAGCAGTACTTC.

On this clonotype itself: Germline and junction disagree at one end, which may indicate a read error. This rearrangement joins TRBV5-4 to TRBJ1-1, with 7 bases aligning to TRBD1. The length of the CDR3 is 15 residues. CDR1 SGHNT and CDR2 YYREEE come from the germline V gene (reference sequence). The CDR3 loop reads CASSLRQGGDTKAFF. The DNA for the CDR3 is TGTGCCAGCAGCCTGCGACAGGGCGGGGACACTAAAGCTTTCTTT.

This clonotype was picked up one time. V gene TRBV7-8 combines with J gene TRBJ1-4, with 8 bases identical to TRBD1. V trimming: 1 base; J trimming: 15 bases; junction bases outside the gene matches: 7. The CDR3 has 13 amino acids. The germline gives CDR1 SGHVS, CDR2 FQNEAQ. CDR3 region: CASSLEVNRGLFF. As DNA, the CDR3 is TGTGCCAGCAGCTTAGAGGTCAACAGGGGGTTGTTTTTT.

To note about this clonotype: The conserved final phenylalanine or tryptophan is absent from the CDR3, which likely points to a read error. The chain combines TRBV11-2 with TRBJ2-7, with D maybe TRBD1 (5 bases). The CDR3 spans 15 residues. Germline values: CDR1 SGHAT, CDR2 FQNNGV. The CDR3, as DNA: TGTGCCAGTAGCTTACGATGGACAAGGGAAAACGAGCAGTACTTA. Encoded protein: CASSLRWTRENEQYL.

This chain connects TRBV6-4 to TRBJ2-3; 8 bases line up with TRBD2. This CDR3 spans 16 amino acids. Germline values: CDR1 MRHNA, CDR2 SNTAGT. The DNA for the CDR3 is TGTGTCAGTAGTGACTCGTCATCGGGAGGGAGGGCTACGCAGTATTTT. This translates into CVSSDSSSGGRATQYF.